This T cell receptor beta chain is drawn from a study of T-cell memory formation after mild COVID-19 (dated by TCRdb to the early 2020s). About the investigation overall: TCR sequence clusters from the two donors were largely donor specific. In a couple of donors, T-cell clones that expanded and contracted after mild COVID-19 were tracked by sequencing TCRalpha and TCRbeta repertoires over time. The cohort was made up of two young adult volunteers, one female and one male, who were previously healthy. The full study reports these points: SARS-CoV-2 specificity of the second-wave clones peaking on day 37 was not confirmed. Balanced CD4/CD8 phenotypes were observed for clones contracting from day 15 to 85, whereas a bias towards CD4+ was observed for a second wave of clones expanding from day 15 to 37. Contracting CD4+ clones were located mainly in the CM and EM memory subsets, whereas CD8+ clones were found to be enriched in EMRA. The detection of some responding clones in pre-infection memory suggests that pre-existing cross-reactive memory T cells joined the SARS-CoV-2 response. Only a couple of mild cases were covered by the study, and larger cohorts that include severe cases with pre-infection samples were considered necessary.

Sequencing relied on an Illumina NovaSeq 6000. Using 5'RACE with constant-segment primers, TCRalpha and TCRbeta cDNA libraries were constructed, with sample barcodes and unique molecular identifiers added in the process. Trizol reagent was used to extract RNA from every sample. Library amplification was performed in two PCR steps, and a second sample barcode and Illumina TruSeq adapters were introduced in the second step. The libraries were sequenced on an Illumina NovaSeq using 2 x 150 bp paired-end reads. The paper's processing steps were these. Demultiplexing of reads and collapsing into UMI-guided consensus sequences were performed with migec v1.2.7. Using mixcr v2.1.11, UMI consensuses were aligned to TRA and TRB V and J templates and then assembled into clonotypes. Expanded or contracted clonotypes were those called significant by both edgeR and NoisET, with noise models trained on biological replicates. For edgeR calls, a false discovery rate-adjusted p below 0.01 and a log2 fold-change threshold of 1 were applied. PCA with hierarchical clustering of max-normalized trajectories of the 1000 most abundant clonotypes was used as exploratory dynamics analysis. The CD4 or CD8 phenotype of responding clones was assigned using the separately sequenced CD4+ and CD8+ repertoires. In TCRdb, the public reads were trimmed at Q25 with fastp and aligned with MiXCR, with productive beta chains retained. Rows with a matching CDR3 protein are joined into one entry that keeps the most common DNA and genes. V and J calls and clone size were set by TCRdb, not the authors. The sample table records approximately 290,000 distinct CDR3 sequences; around 19% of these occur just once. The top ten hold about 21% of the sample.

This clonotype has only a few counts. It lacks a known antigen. It has no much larger one-base neighbor in the sample; base qualities were not kept. Ficoll-Paque density gradient centrifugation was used to isolate PBMCs. According to the germline V gene, CDR1 reads SGHRS and CDR2 reads YFSETQ. The CDR3 covers 13 residues, taking in both the cysteine and the phenylalanine. Left in the record is the CDR3 DNA by itself, 39 bases read in frame from the first base. Between the V and J ends, shortened by 4 bases and 4 bases respectively, the junction contains 8 bases. This receptor was identified in a young man who had mild COVID-19 (a few samples of this study predate the infection). The sample titles of this study are shuffled in the database, so cell type and time point are left out; the donor was told from shared clones. The chain is assembled from TRBV5-1 and TRBJ1-4; the best D guess is TRBD1, with 5 bases matching. Sample: PBMCs or a T cell subset sorted from them (not recorded which). For the CDR3, the sequence is CASSKQDNEKLFF. The nucleotides are TGCGCCAGCAGCAAACAGGATAATGAAAAACTGTTTTTT.